This T cell receptor beta chain was obtained from a study of cytomegalovirus exposure and HLA in healthy donors (dated by TCRdb to about 2017). Background on the whole study: An earlier analysis of roughly 630 of the donors reported approximately 300 Gb of sequence data and some 100 million unique TCR beta sequences from roughly 200 million T cells. A later genetic analysis used genome-wide SNP genotypes for about three fifths of the 666 donors, treating that subset as a discovery cohort. To predict cytomegalovirus infection status, the study brought together high-throughput TCR immunosequencing, statistical association of individual TCRs with disease status, and machine learning. A later analysis re-analyzed previously published TCR beta repertoires from roughly 600 donors and added high-resolution HLA genotyping to study TCR occurrence patterns. Alongside the repertoire data, information on donor age, sex, ethnicity and CMV serostatus was compiled. All discovery cohort repertoires had been generated using a single sequencing platform. The T cell repertoires of 666 subjects were profiled by immunosequencing and related to cytomegalovirus serostatus. Among some 400 genotyped donors of the cohort, an average of around 250,000 unique TCR beta nucleotide sequences was sequenced per donor, of which 15% to 20% were non-productive. The later analysis used no new phenotypic data to find candidate immune exposures, relying instead on TCR beta sequences and their occurrence across donors. The number of typed donors differed by locus: about 629-630 for A, B, C, DRB1 and DQB1; 522 for DQA1; about 600 for DPA1; and around 450 for DPB1. Because of strong linkage in the cohort, a handful of DR-DQ haplotypes were treated as single units for association and clustering. Roughly 310 gigabases of sequencing data and tens of millions of unique TCR sequences were included in an early release covering roughly 600 HLA-typed donors. The study aimed to test whether signatures of past pathogen exposure could be identified by cataloging public T cell receptors. Both class I and class II loci were covered by HLA typing, at four-digit resolution. Of the roughly 390 genotyped donors, 65% to 90% were placed in the genetic ancestry cluster associated with self-reported Caucasian donors. In addition to the first cohort of 500 to 850 subjects, a separate validation cohort of about 120 different subjects was used. In an earlier analysis of roughly 580 of the donors, high-throughput TCR beta sequencing was used to judge whether each TCR beta V gene segment behaved as functional or pseudogenic. Broad study findings and their caveats: In a later analysis, several top co-occurrence clusters were reported to appear linked to parvovirus B19, influenza, CMV and Epstein-Barr virus. Because some donors lacked HLA typing at each locus, the association tests relied only on the typed subset. In a later analysis, around 17,000 TCR beta sequences were associated with specific HLA alleles at a false discovery rate of 0.05. In a later analysis, most CMV-associated TCR beta chains were found to appear HLA-restricted, with HLA associations seemingly driven largely by CMV exposure. The study gave a list of more than 150 TCR beta chains associated with cytomegalovirus. A further reported finding was that TCR beta sequences accurately predicted the HLA-A and HLA-B alleles for most subjects in the first cohort. In vitro tests confirmed that a few of the cytomegalovirus-associated TCR beta chains recognize cytomegalovirus antigens. Cytomegalovirus status was reported to be diagnosed by the classifier with high specificity and sensitivity in both the original and validation cohorts. Compared with equally common non-associated chains, HLA-associated TCR beta chains in a later analysis were more clonally expanded and had lower generation probabilities. The presence/absence analyses assumed that sequencing depth was roughly uniform across donors, and that assumption may not be true. Because counts were too low, seventeen rarely observed V segments, including chromosome 9 orphons, were excluded from the earlier analysis of 587 of the donors. Only TCR beta chains were sequenced in this cohort, and the absence of alpha or paired-chain data limited detectable features. An earlier analysis of approximately 590 of the donors showed that most TCR beta V segments appeared in productive rearrangements either about 90% or about 30% of the time, which broadly matched IMGT annotations. Most TCR sequences were seen in very few donors, while some public TCRs were found in many individuals. CMV serostatus was the only immune exposure information available for the cohort. When HLA alleles, especially DR and DQ, strongly co-occurred, attributing TCR associations to individual alleles was difficult. In a later genetic analysis, fewer N-insertions in productive TCRs were reported among donors in an Asian-associated ancestry cluster than the roughly 700-donor mean. In a later analysis, the rate of TCR association differed among HLA loci, with DRB1 alleles having the most associated TCRs and HLA-C alleles having the fewest. Because the 87-base-pair reads could not distinguish some IMGT-functional V segments, including TRBV6-2 and TRBV6-3, those segments were excluded. A cluster of highly shared sequence variants was judged likely to be a technical artifact of the sequencing pipeline. A later genetic analysis associated a missense DCLRE1C variant with V-gene and J-gene trimming of TCR beta chains, and an independent cohort replicated the association. It was suggested by the authors that the approach could potentially be generalized to other disease states and immunological phenotypes. Correlated functional status among segregating V segments might be attributable to linkage disequilibrium, but an unknown experimental factor could not be ruled out.

As for this clone: Its specific antigen is unknown.

The cohort was made up of 500 to 850 healthy bone marrow donors. At the time of sampling, every cohort member was nominally healthy, though immune exposures that went unrecorded were likely present. The donor was CMV seronegative and was included in the group of 352 seronegative cohort members. A peripheral blood sample was provided by each donor, and peripheral blood mononuclear cells were used for TCR beta sequencing. The Qiagen DNeasy Blood Extraction Kit was used to extract genomic DNA from the blood cell samples. Receptors were amplified or captured by the immunoSEQ multiplex PCR assay. The multiplex PCR relied on a mix of 60 forward primers for TCR Vbeta segments and 13 reverse primers for TCR Jbeta segments. The CDR3 region of rearranged TCR beta genes was amplified from genomic DNA by a multiplex PCR assay. The amplified TCR beta libraries were sequenced on the Illumina HiSeq System as 87-base-pair reads. The source study handled its data this way. In a later analysis, 80 million or so unique TCR beta chains were counted across the 500 to 850 repertoires, and some 10 million of these chains were shared by at least two donors. Raw reads were error-corrected and collapsed into unique sequences by a nearest-neighbor algorithm in which closely related sequences were merged to remove PCR and sequencing errors. V, D and J gene segments were assigned by aligning CDR3 sequences to IMGT reference sequences. For a sequence to be retained, a match of at least six nucleotides was required to both a V gene segment and a J gene segment. A rearrangement was called productive if the CDR3 had no stop codons and remained in frame with V and J, and every other rearrangement was called non-productive. Following IMGT convention, CDR3 was defined as the stretch from the second conserved V-encoded cysteine up to the conserved J-encoded phenylalanine. The earlier analysis of about 620 of the donors excluded sequences that lacked an unambiguous match to a single V gene segment. An earlier analysis of some 610 of the donors called V segments functional above 56.7% productive rearrangements and segregating when the between-donor standard deviation exceeded 5%. A statistical classification framework was built for diagnosing cytomegalovirus status from the catalog of TCR beta chain sequences. In a later analysis, TCR nucleotide sequences were compared against IMGT/GENE-DB human TR gene sequences so that V and J genes could be assigned. A later analysis assigned CDR3 sequences and most-parsimonious VDJ recombination scenarios with the TCRdist pipeline. A later analysis defined each TCR beta chain by its CDR3 amino acid sequence plus V-gene family, and excluded reads lacking a unique V-gene family. In a later analysis, 450 to 600 highly shared, low-generation-probability nucleotide sequences were removed to address suspected cross-contamination and a sequencing artifact. For each public chain, a later analysis derived a clonal expansion index from normalized ranks of inferred template counts within each repertoire. In a later analysis, generation probabilities were computed using a VDJ recombination model fitted to out-of-frame rearrangements, and the results were checked against IGoR. In a later analysis, TCR-TCR, TCR-HLA and TCR-CMV co-occurrence was scored with hypergeometric tests, and a repertoire-size bias correction was applied to TCR pairs. A later analysis estimated false discovery rates by permuting HLA or CMV assignments 20 times. In a later analysis, co-occurring TCRs were grouped using DBSCAN, with TCRdist sequence similarity added in when clustering inside HLA-allele-positive subsets. Co-occurrence clustering excluded repertoires with fewer than 30,000 or more than 120,000 public chains, plus five with anomalous nucleotide sharing. The table comes from immuneACCESS by way of TCRdb, which keeps in-frame sequences with V and J called. Part of the clones is missing from these tables; in studies checked, under half for an unresolved V gene and the rest for unknown reasons. The DNA was the basis for D and trimming; V, J and clone size are from that table. For this sample, the table gives around 150,000 clones. The ten largest account for 1.3% of the sample.

Including cysteine and phenylalanine, the CDR3 has 15 amino acids. Only CDR3 DNA remains: 45 bases, in frame from the first base. The germline V gene (reference sequence) sets CDR1 to LNHDA and CDR2 to SQIVND. Trimming costs V 0 bases and J 0 bases, and their ends lie 8 bases apart. The V and J segments used are TRBV19 and TRBJ1-1; the D gene cannot be resolved reliably. Sequencing input: PBMCs. This TCR was recovered from a woman aged 60-70 years in good health and CMV-seronegative. The CDR3 protein: CASSIDLDLNTEAFF. The DNA sequence reads TGTGCCAGTAGTATAGATCTGGACTTGAACACTGAAGCTTTCTTT. The variable domain in full, with residues beyond the CDR3 obtained from the reference TRBV19 and TRBJ1-1 genes, is DGGITQSPKYLFRKEGQNVTLSCEQNLNHDAMYWYRQDPGQGLRLIYYSQIVNDFQKGDIAEGYSVSREKKESFPLTVTSAQKNPTAFYLCASSIDLDLNTEAFFGQGTRLTVV.